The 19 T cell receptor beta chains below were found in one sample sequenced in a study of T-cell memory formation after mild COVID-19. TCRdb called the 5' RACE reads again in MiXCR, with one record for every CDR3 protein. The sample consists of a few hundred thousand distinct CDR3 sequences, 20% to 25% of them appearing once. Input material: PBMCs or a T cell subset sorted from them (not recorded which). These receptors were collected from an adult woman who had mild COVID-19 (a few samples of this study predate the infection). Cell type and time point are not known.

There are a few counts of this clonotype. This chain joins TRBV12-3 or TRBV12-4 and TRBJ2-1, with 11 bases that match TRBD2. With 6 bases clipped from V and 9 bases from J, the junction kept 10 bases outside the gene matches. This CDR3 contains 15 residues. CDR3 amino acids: CASRRSGGGRLEQFF. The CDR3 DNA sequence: TGTGCCAGCAGACGTAGCGGGGGGGGGCGACTTGAGCAGTTCTTC.

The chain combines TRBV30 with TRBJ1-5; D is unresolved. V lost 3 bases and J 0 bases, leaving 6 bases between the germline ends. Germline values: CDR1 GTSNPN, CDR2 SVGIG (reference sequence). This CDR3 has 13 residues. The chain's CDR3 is CAWSGLSNQPQHF. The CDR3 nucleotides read TGTGCCTGGAGCGGCCTTAGCAATCAGCCCCAGCATTTT.

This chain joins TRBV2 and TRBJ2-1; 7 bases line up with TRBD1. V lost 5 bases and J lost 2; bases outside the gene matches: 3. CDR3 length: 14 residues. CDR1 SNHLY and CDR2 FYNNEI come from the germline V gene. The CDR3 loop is CASSLDRPYNEQFF. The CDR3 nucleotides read TGTGCCAGCAGTTTGGACAGGCCCTACAATGAGCAGTTCTTC.

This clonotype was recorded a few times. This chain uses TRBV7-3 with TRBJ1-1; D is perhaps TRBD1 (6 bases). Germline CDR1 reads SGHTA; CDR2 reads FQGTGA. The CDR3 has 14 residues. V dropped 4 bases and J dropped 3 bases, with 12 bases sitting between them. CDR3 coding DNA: TGTGCCAGCAGCTCTGGACAGTCCCACACTGAAGCTTTCTTT. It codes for CASSSGQSHTEAFF.

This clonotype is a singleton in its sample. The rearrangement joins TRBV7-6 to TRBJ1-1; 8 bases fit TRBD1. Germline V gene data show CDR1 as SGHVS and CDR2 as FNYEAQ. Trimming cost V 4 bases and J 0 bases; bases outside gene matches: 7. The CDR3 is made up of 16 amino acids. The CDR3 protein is CASSSQTGALNTEAFF. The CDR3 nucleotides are TGTGCCAGCAGCTCGCAGACAGGGGCATTGAACACTGAAGCTTTCTTT.

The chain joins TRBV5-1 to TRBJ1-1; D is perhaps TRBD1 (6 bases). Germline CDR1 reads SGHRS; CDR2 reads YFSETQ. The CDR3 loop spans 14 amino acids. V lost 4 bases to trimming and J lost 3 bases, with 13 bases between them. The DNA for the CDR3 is TGCGCCAGCAGCAGGGACAAGGCCTACACTGAAGCTTTCTTT. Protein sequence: CASSRDKAYTEAFF. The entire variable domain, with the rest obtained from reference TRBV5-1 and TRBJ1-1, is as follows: KAGVTQTPRYLIKTRGQQVTLSCSPISGHRSVSWYQQTPGQGLQFLFEYFSETQRNKGNFPGRFSGRQFSNSRSEMNVSTLELGDSALYLCASSRDKAYTEAFFGQGTRLTVV.

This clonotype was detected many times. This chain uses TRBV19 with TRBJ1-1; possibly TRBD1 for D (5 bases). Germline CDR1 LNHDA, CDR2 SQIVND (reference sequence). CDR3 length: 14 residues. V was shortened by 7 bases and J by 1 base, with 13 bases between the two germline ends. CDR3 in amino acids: CASMRGRGNTEAFF. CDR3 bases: TGTGCCAGTATGAGGGGCCGGGGGAACACTGAAGCTTTCTTT.

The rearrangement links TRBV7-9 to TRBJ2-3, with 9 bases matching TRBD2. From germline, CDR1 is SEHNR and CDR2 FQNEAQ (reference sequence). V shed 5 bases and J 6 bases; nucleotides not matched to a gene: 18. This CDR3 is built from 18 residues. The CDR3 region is CASSHTYGAGGPGDTQYF. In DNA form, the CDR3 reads TGTGCCAGCAGCCACACCTATGGTGCGGGGGGGCCTGGGGATACGCAGTATTTT.

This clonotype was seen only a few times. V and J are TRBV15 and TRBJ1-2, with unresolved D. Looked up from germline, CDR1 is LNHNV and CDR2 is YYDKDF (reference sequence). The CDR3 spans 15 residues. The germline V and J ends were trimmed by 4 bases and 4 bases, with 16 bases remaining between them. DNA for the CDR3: TGTGCCACCAGCAAATCTCGAGGCAGCGGCTATGGCTACACCTTC. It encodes CATSKSRGSGYGYTF. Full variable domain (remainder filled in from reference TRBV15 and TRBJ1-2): DAMVIQNPRYQVTQFGKPVTLSCSQTLNHNVMYWYQQKSSQAPKLLFHYYDKDFNNEADTPDNFQSRRPNTSFCFLDIRSPGLGDTAMYLCATSKSRGSGYGYTFGSGTRLTVV.

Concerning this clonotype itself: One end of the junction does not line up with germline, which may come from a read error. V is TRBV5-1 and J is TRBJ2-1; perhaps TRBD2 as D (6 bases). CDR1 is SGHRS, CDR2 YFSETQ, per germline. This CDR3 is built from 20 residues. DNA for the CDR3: TGCGCCAGCAGCTTGGGCCCCCTTCTCCGGGACTCGTTCTCCAACAATGAGCAGTTCTTC. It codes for CASSLGPLLRDSFSNNEQFF.

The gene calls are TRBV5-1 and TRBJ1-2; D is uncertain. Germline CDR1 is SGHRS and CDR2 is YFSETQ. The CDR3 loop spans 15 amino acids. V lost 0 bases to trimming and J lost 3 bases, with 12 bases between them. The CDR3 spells CASSLVTAGHYGYTF. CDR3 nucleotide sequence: TGCGCCAGCAGCTTGGTGACGGCAGGTCACTATGGCTACACCTTC.

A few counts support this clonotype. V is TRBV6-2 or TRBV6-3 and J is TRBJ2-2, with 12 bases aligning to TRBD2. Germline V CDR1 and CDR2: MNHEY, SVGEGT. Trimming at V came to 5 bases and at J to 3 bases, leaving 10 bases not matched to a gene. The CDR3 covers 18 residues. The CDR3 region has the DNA TGTGCCAGCAGTCCGGGACTAGCGGGCTTTGCCGACACCGGGGAGCTGTTTTTT. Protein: CASSPGLAGFADTGELFF.

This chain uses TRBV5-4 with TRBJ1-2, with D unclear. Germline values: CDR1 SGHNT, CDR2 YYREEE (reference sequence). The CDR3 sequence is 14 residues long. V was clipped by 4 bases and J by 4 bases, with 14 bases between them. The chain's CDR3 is CASSQRTGTYGYTF. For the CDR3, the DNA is TGTGCCAGCAGCCAACGGACGGGAACCTATGGCTACACCTTC.

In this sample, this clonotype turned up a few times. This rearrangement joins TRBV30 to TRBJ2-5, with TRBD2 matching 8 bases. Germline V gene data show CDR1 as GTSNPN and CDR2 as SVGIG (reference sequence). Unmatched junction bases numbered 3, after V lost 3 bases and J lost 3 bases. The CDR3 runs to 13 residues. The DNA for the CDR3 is TGTGCCTGGAGCGGACTAGCTAAAGAGACCCAGTACTTC. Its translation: CAWSGLAKETQYF.

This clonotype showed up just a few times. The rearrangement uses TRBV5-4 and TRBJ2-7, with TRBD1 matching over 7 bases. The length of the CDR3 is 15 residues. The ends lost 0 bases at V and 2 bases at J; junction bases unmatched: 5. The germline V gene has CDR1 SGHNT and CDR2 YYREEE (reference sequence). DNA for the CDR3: TGTGCCAGCAGCTTGGCGGTCCAGGGGGCCTACGAGCAGTACTTC. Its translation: CASSLAVQGAYEQYF.

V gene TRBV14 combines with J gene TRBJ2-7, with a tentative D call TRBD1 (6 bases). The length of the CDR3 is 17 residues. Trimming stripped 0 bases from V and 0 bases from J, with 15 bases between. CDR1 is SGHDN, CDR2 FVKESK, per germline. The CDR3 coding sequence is TGTGCCAGCAGCCAAGATTCGTATCAGGGGAACTCCTACGAGCAGTACTTC. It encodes CASSQDSYQGNSYEQYF.

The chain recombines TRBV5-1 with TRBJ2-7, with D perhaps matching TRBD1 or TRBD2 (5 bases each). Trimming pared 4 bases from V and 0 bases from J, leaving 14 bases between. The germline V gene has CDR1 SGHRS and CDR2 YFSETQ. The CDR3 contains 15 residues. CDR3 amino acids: CASSPGRLSSYEQYF. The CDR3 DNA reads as TGCGCCAGCAGCCCGGGACGCCTGAGCTCCTACGAGCAGTACTTC.

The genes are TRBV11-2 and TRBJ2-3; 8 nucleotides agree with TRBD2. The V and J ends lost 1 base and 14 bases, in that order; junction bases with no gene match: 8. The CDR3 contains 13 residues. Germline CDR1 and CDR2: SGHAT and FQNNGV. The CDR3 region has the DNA TGTGCCAGCAGCTTAGCCGGGGGGGCTCTTCTGTATTTT. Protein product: CASSLAGGALLYF.

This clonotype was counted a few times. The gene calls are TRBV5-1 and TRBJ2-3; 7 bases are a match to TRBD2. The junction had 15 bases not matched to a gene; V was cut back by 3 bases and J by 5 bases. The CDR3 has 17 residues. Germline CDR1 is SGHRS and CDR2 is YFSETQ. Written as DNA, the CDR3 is TGCGCCAGCAGCTCGCCACCAGGACGCCCGGGAGGAGATACGCAGTATTTT. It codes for CASSSPPGRPGGDTQYF. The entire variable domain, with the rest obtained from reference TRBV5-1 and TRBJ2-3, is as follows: KAGVTQTPRYLIKTRGQQVTLSCSPISGHRSVSWYQQTPGQGLQFLFEYFSETQRNKGNFPGRFSGRQFSNSRSEMNVSTLELGDSALYLCASSSPPGRPGGDTQYFGPGTRLTVL.